One sample yielded the 2 T cell receptor beta chains listed below, sequenced in a study of T-cell memory formation after mild COVID-19. TCRdb independently ran MiXCR on the 5' RACE reads; one entry per CDR3 protein. The sample has under 400,000 distinct CDR3 sequences, roughly 21% seen once. Material: PBMCs or a T cell subset sorted from them (not recorded which). The receptor set was obtained from an adult woman who had mild COVID-19 (a few samples of this study predate the infection). Cell type and time point are not known.

This chain uses TRBV3-1 with TRBJ2-1; D possibly corresponds to TRBD1 (5 bases). Trimming left V 4 bases short and J 3 bases short, with 13 bases between. The CDR3 is 15 amino acids. CDR1 and CDR2 from the germline V gene are LGHDT and YNNKEL (reference sequence). CDR3 DNA: TGTGCCAGCAGCCCAGACAGAGGTCTCTACAATGAGCAGTTCTTC. Protein product: CASSPDRGLYNEQFF.

This clonotype was observed a few times. The V call is TRBV2, the J call TRBJ2-7; D gene unclear. Germline CDR1 reads SNHLY; CDR2 reads FYNNEI. The V gene lost 4 bases and the J gene lost 2 bases, with 12 bases spanning the gap. The CDR3 contains 14 residues. CDR3 in amino acids: CASSGLPLAYEQYF. CDR3 DNA: TGTGCCAGCAGTGGACTGCCCCTCGCCTACGAGCAGTACTTC. The full variable domain, in which reference TRBV2 and TRBJ2-7 provide the parts outside the CDR3, is EPEVTQTPSHQVTQMGQEVILRCVPISNHLYFYWYRQILGQKVEFLVSFYNNEISEKSEIFDDQFSVERPDGSNFTLKIRSTKLEDSAMYFCASSGLPLAYEQYFGPGTRLTVT.